This entry describes one TCR beta chain. Its specificity is unknown. Trimming cost V 7 bases and J 2 bases; bases outside gene matches: 8. CDR1 and CDR2 (germline): SGHDT, YYEEEE. This CDR3 spans 15 amino acids. Primers: 60 Vbeta forward and 13 Jbeta reverse. In the source study's methods: Per a later analysis, the number of unique TCR beta chains was approximately 80 million, of which roughly 11 million were shared. Some clones are missing from TCRdb's copy, which holds only in-frame ones; the method was immunoSEQ multiplex PCR. The V and J calls and clone size come from that table; D and trimming were worked out from the DNA. The sample lists 60,000 to 70,000 clones; more than 60% were seen once. The sample originates from a study of cytomegalovirus exposure and HLA in healthy donors. General study results and limits: Rates of TCR association differed by HLA locus in a later analysis, with DRB1 highest and HLA-C lowest. Reportedly, cytomegalovirus status was diagnosed with high sensitivity and specificity.

The genes are TRBV5-6 and TRBJ2-7; 11 nucleotides align to TRBD2. The sequencing sample was made of PBMCs. This TCR was sampled from a male donor in good health and CMV-seropositive. CDR3 DNA sequence: TGTGCCAGCGGCACTGGACTAGCGGGCACCTACGAGCAGTACTTC. This translates into CASGTGLAGTYEQYF.